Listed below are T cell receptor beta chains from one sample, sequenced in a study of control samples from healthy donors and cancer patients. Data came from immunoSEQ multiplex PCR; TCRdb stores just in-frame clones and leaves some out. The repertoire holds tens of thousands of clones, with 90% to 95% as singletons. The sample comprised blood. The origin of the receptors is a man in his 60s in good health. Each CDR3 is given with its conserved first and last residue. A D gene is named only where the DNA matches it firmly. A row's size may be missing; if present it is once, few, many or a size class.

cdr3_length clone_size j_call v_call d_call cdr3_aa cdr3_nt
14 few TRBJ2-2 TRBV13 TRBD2 CASRAGANTGELFF TGTGCCAGCAGGGCGGGGGCGAACACCGGGGAGCTGTTTTTT
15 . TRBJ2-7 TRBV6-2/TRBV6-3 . CASSYSWLASYEQYF TGTGCCAGCAGTTACTCGTGGCTAGCGAGCTACGAGCAGTACTTC
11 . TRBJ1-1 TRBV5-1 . CASSLDTEAFF TGCGCCAGCAGCCTGGACACTGAAGCTTTCTTT
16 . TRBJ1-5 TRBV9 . CASSVGNRESNQPQHF TGTGCCAGCAGCGTAGGAAACAGGGAAAGCAATCAGCCCCAGCATTTT
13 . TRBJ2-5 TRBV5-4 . CASSLVSAASQYF TGTGCCAGCAGCTTGGTGTCGGCTGCGAGCCAGTACTTC
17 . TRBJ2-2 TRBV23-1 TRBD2 CASSQPPSGSGTGELFF TGCGCCAGCAGTCAACCTCCTAGCGGGAGTGGAACCGGGGAGCTGTTTTTT
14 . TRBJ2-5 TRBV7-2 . CASSLVGGGETQYF TGTGCCAGCAGCTTAGTGGGGGGAGGAGAGACCCAGTACTTC
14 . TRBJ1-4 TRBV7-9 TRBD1 CASSPTGEYEKLFF TGTGCCAGCAGCCCTACAGGGGAGTATGAAAAACTGTTTTTT
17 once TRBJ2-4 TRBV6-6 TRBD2 CASSPRTSGIAKNIQYF TGTGCCAGCAGTCCCCGGACTAGCGGCATAGCCAAAAACATTCAGTACTTC
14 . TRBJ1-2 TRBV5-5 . CASSLGSTGYGYTF TGTGCCAGCAGCTTGGGAAGCACAGGGTATGGCTACACCTTC
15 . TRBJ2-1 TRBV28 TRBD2 CASHRTGGPFNEQFF TGTGCCAGCCACCGGACGGGAGGGCCCTTCAATGAGCAGTTCTTC
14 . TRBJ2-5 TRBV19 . CASSIGLDQETQYF TGTGCCAGTAGTATAGGGCTCGACCAAGAGACCCAGTACTTC
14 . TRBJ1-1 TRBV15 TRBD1 CATSRGQGMTEAFF TGTGCCACCAGCAGGGGACAGGGGATGACTGAAGCTTTCTTT
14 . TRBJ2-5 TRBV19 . CASSIRPTGETQYF TGTGCCAGTAGTATTAGACCAACCGGCGAGACCCAGTACTTC
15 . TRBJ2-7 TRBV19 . CASSIRGGLSYEQYF TGTGCCAGTAGTATCAGGGGGGGGCTATCATACGAGCAGTACTTC
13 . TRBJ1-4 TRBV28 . CASSDTGDEKLFF TGTGCCAGCAGTGACACCGGGGATGAAAAACTGTTTTTT
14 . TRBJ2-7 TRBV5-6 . CASSGKGHPIEQYF TGTGCCAGCAGCGGGAAGGGCCACCCTATTGAGCAGTACTTC
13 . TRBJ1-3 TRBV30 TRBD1 CAWTGGVGNTIYF TGTGCCTGGACAGGGGGCGTTGGAAACACCATATATTTT
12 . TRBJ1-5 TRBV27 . CASSLLGQPQHF TGTGCCAGCAGTTTATTAGGTCAGCCCCAGCATTTT
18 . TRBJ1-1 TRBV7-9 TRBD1 CASSQMRRGLAINTEAFF TGTGCCAGCAGCCAGATGCGCAGGGGGCTGGCTATCAACACTGAAGCTTTCTTT
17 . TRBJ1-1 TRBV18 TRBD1 CASLPLYTGAENTEAFF TGTGCCAGCCTTCCCCTCTACACAGGGGCGGAAAACACTGAAGCTTTCTTT
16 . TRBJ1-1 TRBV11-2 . CASSLNIRTVNTEAFF TGTGCCAGCAGCTTAAATATAAGGACAGTGAACACTGAAGCTTTCTTT
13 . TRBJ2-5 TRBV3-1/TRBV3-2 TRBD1 CASSPRGRETQYF TGTGCCAGCAGCCCCAGGGGGAGAGAGACCCAGTACTTC
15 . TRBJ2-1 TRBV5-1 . CASSLEVRPNDEQFF TGCGCCAGCAGCTTGGAAGTTAGACCGAATGATGAGCAGTTCTTC
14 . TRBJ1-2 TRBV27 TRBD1 CASSPTPGGDGYTF TGTGCCAGCAGCCCAACTCCAGGGGGGGATGGCTACACCTTC
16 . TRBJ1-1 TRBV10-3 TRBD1 CAISEGGTAMNTEAFF TGTGCCATCAGTGAAGGGGGGACAGCGATGAACACTGAAGCTTTCTTT
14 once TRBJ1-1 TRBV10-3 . CAISESGGNTEAFF TGTGCCATCAGTGAGTCGGGAGGGAACACTGAAGCTTTCTTT